These T cell receptor beta chains were read from a single sample in a study of T-cell reconstitution after alpha-beta-depleted transplantation in children. Each CDR3 protein gets one entry after TCRdb re-called the PCR reads with MiXCR. The sample holds 610,000 or so distinct CDR3 sequences, over 20% seen once. Specimen: PBMCs, collected before TCRalphabeta/CD19-depleted stem cell transplant. The receptors were gathered from a boy in the first two years of life with Wiskott-Aldrich syndrome, due to receive a stem cell transplant. Both conserved end residues are part of each CDR3. A D gene is named only where the DNA matches it firmly. The listing skips clone size in some rows; elsewhere it reads once, few, many or a size class.

few | 13 | TRBJ2-1 | TRBV29-1 | . | TGCAGCACCCGGGGTGGCTCCTACAATGAGCAGTTCTTC | CSTRGGSYNEQFF
once | 15 | TRBJ2-5 | TRBV5-1 | TRBD2 | TGCGCCAGTACTAGCGGGCAAGCCGGGGAGGAGACCCAGTACTTC | CASTSGQAGEETQYF
few | 16 | TRBJ2-1 | TRBV7-6 | TRBD2 | TGTGCCAGCAGCTTAAGTCCGCTAGCGGGTAACAATGAGCAGTTCTTC | CASSLSPLAGNNEQFF
. | 17 | TRBJ2-6 | TRBV28 | . | TGTGCCAGCAGTTTTAGTAGGATTCACTCTGGGGCCAACGTCCTGACTTTC | CASSFSRIHSGANVLTF
few | 12 | TRBJ2-3 | TRBV7-3 | . | TGTGCCAGCAGCGCAAGGAAAGATACGCAGTATTTT | CASSARKDTQYF
. | 16 | TRBJ2-1 | TRBV5-1 | TRBD2 | TGCGCCAGCAGCCTATTAGCGGGAGTGACGTACAATGAGCAGTTCTTC | CASSLLAGVTYNEQFF
few | 15 | TRBJ2-7 | TRBV5-6 | . | TGTGCCAGCAGCTTGGCCCGACACAGTCCCTACGAGCAGTACTTC | CASSLARHSPYEQYF
few | 15 | TRBJ1-1 | TRBV12-3/TRBV12-4 | TRBD1 | TGTGCCAGCAGTTCCTCGGACAGGCCAAACACTGAAGCTTTCTTT | CASSSSDRPNTEAFF
. | 16 | TRBJ2-7 | TRBV5-1 | . | TGCGCCAGCAGCTTGGCTTATAGCGGAGCATCCTACGAGCAGTACTTC | CASSLAYSGASYEQYF
. | 16 | TRBJ2-1 | TRBV24-1 | TRBD2 | TGTGCCACCAGTGCCCCCGGGACTAGCGGGAGGAATGAGCAGTTCTTC | CATSAPGTSGRNEQFF
. | 15 | TRBJ2-1 | TRBV7-9 | . | TGTGCCAGCAGCTTTTCTAGGGGGAGTTACAATGAGCAGTTCTTC | CASSFSRGSYNEQFF